The clone carrying this TCR beta chain was counted many times. The data derive from a study of regulatory T cells in long-lasting Graves disease. With 4 bases clipped from V and 8 bases from J, the junction kept 10 bases outside the gene matches. CDR1 SGHTA and CDR2 FQGNSA come from the germline V gene. The CDR3 covers 14 residues. Sample time point: newly diagnosed GD, antithyroid drugs for less than 3 months. Extracted RNA from PBMCs served as the source of the TCR library. Construction of the TCR beta libraries employed iRepertoire HTBI primers in conjunction with Arm-PCR of CDR3 regions. TCRdb called the multiplex PCR reads again in MiXCR, with one record for every CDR3 protein. The table has some 500,000 distinct CDR3 sequences, around an eighth seen once. In addition, the sample was reused for a study of T cells in Graves' hyperthyroidism and ophthalmopathy.

The sequence was collected from a man under 40 with Graves disease. The material was peripheral blood mononuclear cells (PBMCs), obtained at new diagnosis, from a patient treated with antithyroid drugs. V gene TRBV7-2 combines with J gene TRBJ1-2; TRBD1 matches at 7 bases. In DNA, the CDR3 is TGTGCCAGCAGCTCCTTACACGACAGGGCAGGCTACACCTTC. It specifies CASSSLHDRAGYTF.